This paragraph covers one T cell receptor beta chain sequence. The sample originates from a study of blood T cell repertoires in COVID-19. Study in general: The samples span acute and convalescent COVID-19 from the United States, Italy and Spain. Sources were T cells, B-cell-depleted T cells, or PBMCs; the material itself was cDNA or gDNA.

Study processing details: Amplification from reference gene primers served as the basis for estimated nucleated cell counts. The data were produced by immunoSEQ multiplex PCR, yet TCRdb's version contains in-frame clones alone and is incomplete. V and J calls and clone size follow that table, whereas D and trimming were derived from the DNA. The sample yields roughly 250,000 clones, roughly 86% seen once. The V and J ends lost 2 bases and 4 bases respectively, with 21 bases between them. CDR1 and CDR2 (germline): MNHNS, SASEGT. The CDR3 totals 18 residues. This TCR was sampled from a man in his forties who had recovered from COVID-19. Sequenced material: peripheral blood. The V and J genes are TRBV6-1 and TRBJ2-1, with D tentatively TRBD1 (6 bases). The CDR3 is CASSESLGQDSRYNEQFF. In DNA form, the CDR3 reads TGTGCCAGCAGTGAATCGTTAGGTCAGGACAGCCGTTACAATGAGCAGTTCTTC.